Shown below are 27 T cell receptor beta chains from a single sample sequenced in a study of esophageal squamous cell carcinoma under preoperative chemotherapy. TCRdb independently ran MiXCR on the PCR reads; one entry per CDR3 protein. The sample lists around 29,000 distinct CDR3 sequences; roughly half were seen once. Time point in this sample: before preoperative PTX-NDP chemotherapy. Sampling was performed from a patient given preoperative chemotherapy. Receptors originate from a human donor with esophageal squamous cell carcinoma. The donor label of this sample is uncertain.

This clonotype has a handful of counts. The chain couples TRBV7-3 to TRBJ2-3; TRBD2 is a possible D gene (6 bases). From germline, CDR1 is SGHTA and CDR2 FQGTGA. The germline V and J ends were trimmed by 5 bases and 2 bases, with 11 bases remaining between them. The CDR3 has 14 residues. CDR3 region: CASSPAGVTDTQYF. CDR3 sequence (DNA): TGTGCCAGCAGCCCAGCGGGCGTCACAGATACGCAGTATTTT.

To note about this clonotype: At one end, the junction sequence differs from germline, possibly due to a read error. The genes are TRBV7-9 and TRBJ2-3; D perhaps matches TRBD2 (6 bases). The CDR3 totals 14 residues. Germline values: CDR1 SEHNR, CDR2 FQNEAQ (reference sequence). Written as DNA, the CDR3 is TGTGCCAGCAGCAGCGGGCTTTCCAAAGAGACGCAGTATTTC. Translation gives CASSSGLSKETQYF.

The chain's CDR3 is CSAADYNEQYF. The CDR3 DNA reads TGCAGTGCTGCAGACTACAATGAGCAGTACTTC. V usage is TRBV20-1 and J usage is TRBJ2-5; D is possibly TRBD2 (5 bases). The V end was cut by 5 bases, the J end by 11 bases, with 15 bases between. The V gene's germline CDR1 is DFQATT and CDR2 SNEGSKA (reference sequence). The length of the CDR3 is 11 residues.

The gene calls are TRBV7-9 and TRBJ2-4; tentative D call: TRBD2 (5 bases). Between the trimmed V and J ends, which lost 2 bases and 12 bases, there was a span of 23 bases. Germline CDR1 and CDR2: SEHNR and FQNEAQ (reference sequence). The CDR3 length is 16 residues. CDR3 sequence: CASSLLERRDKDTQYF. DNA for the CDR3: TGTGCCAGCAGCTTACTGGAGCGGCGAGACAAAGACACTCAGTACTTC.

In the case of this clonotype: A junction end diverges from the germline sequence, so it may reflect a read error. The chain is built from TRBV12-3 or TRBV12-4 and TRBJ2-1; D might be TRBD1 (5 bases). The DNA end is a closer match to TRBJ2-4, so the J assignment may be wrong. The CDR3 runs to 14 residues. DNA of the CDR3: TGTGCGGGGCTCGCGCGCCGTGACCAAAAGATTCAGTACTTC. It encodes CAGLARRDQKIQYF.

The chain joins TRBV27 to TRBJ1-5; possibly TRBD1 for D (6 bases). The CDR3 consists of 16 residues. Germline assignment: CDR1 MNHEY and CDR2 SMNVEV (reference sequence). Trimming took off 6 bases at V and 3 bases at J, with 18 bases between the two ends. The CDR3 here is CASRQDSGYYNQPQHF. CDR3 DNA sequence: TGTGCCAGCAGGCAGGACAGCGGGTACTACAATCAGCCCCAGCATTTT.

The CDR3 DNA reads TGCGCCAGCAGCCAAGAAATGCAATCCGGGGAGCTGTTTTTT. This codes for CASSQEMQSGELFF. The rearrangement uses TRBV4-1 and TRBJ2-2; D unclear. The CDR3 totals 14 residues. The germline V and J ends were trimmed by 0 bases and 6 bases, with 8 bases remaining between them. Germline CDR1 and CDR2: MGHRA and YSYEKL.

This clonotype was recorded at least ten times. A much larger clone sits a single nucleotide away, making a read error possible. J is TRBJ2-1 and V is TRBV12-5; 11 bases are a match to TRBD1. The J call is doubtful: the DNA matches TRBJ2-7 better. This CDR3 spans 16 amino acids. Germline-derived CDR1 and CDR2 are LGHNT and FRNRAP. The CDR3 DNA reads TGTGCTAGTGGTTTGGGGACAGGGGGCTCCTACAATGAGCAGTACTTC. This encodes CASGLGTGGSYNEQYF.

This clonotype was detected only a few times. This chain connects TRBV5-5 to TRBJ2-1; no clear D gene. CDR3 length: 12 residues. From germline, CDR1 is SGHKS and CDR2 YYEKEE (reference sequence). With 6 bases removed from V and 5 bases from J, the gap between germline ends came to 9 bases. The CDR3 loop is CASTFVNNEQFF. The CDR3 DNA follows: TGTGCCAGCACCTTTGTGAACAATGAGCAGTTCTTC.

This clonotype has a handful of counts. The chain uses TRBV7-8 and TRBJ2-5; no definite D call. In germline, CDR1 is SGHVS, CDR2 FQNEAQ. Trimming pared 1 base from V and 0 bases from J, leaving 6 bases between. The CDR3 covers 14 residues. The CDR3 sequence is CASSLEAYQETQYF. The CDR3 DNA reads as TGTGCCAGCAGCTTAGAGGCGTACCAAGAGACCCAGTACTTC.

This chain connects TRBV6-1 to TRBJ2-5, with 16 positions matching TRBD2. The J segment lost 4 bases and the V segment lost 6 bases, leaving 5 bases of the junction unmatched. CDR3 size: 16 residues. Germline loops: CDR1 MNHNS, CDR2 SASEGT. CDR3 bases: TGTGCCAGCAGCCTGGGACTAGCGGGAGGGCGAGAGACCCAGTACTTC. Protein: CASSLGLAGGRETQYF.

There are many counts of this clonotype. This chain connects TRBV7-9 to TRBJ2-7; D call uncertain. The CDR3 spans 11 residues. Trimming removed 4 bases from V and 5 bases from J, with 6 bases in between. Germline lookup yields CDR1 SEHNR and CDR2 FQNEAQ (reference sequence). CDR3 sequence (DNA): TGTGCCAGCAGCTATAATAACGAGCAGTACTTC. Translated, it gives CASSYNNEQYF.

The chain combines TRBV12-3 or TRBV12-4 with TRBJ2-4; D is perhaps TRBD1 or TRBD2 (5 bases each). V was clipped by 9 bases and J by 13 bases, with 25 bases between them. This CDR3 has 14 residues. The CDR3 spells CARRRGRHLDTQYF. CDR3 bases: TGTGCCAGGCGTCGGGGCCGACACCTAGACACCCAGTACTTC.

Concerning this clonotype itself: No conserved phenylalanine or tryptophan is present at the end of the CDR3, so a read error is the likely explanation. The chain couples TRBV7-6 to TRBJ2-5; D not certain. Trimming pared 5 bases from V and 2 bases from J, leaving 3 bases between. The CDR3 totals 11 residues. CDR1 is SGHVS and CDR2 is FNYEAQ in the germline V gene. CDR3 loop: CASSQQETQYS. The DNA of the CDR3 is TGTGCCAGCAGCCAGCAAGAGACCCAGTACTCG.

This clonotype has just one count. The chain has TRBV10-3 and TRBJ2-3; D is ambiguous. V gave up 6 bases and J gave up 3 bases, with 13 bases separating them. CDR1 ENHRY and CDR2 SYGVKD come from the germline V gene. The CDR3 extends over 14 amino acids. The CDR3 spells CAISEQSSTDTQYF. The CDR3 DNA reads as TGTGCCATCAGCGAACAGAGCAGTACAGATACGCAGTATTTT.

Relative to its sample, this clonotype is medium-sized. Mismatch with germline at one junction end may stem from a read error. The chain links TRBV7-9 to TRBJ2-1; D gene uncertain. The CDR3 runs to 14 residues. CDR1 and CDR2 (germline): SEHNR, FQNEAQ (reference sequence). The CDR3: CASSLEVQFAEQLF. The CDR3 DNA reads TGTGCCAGCAGCTTAGAAGTCCAGTTCGCCGAGCAGTTATTC.

By sample fraction, this clonotype is medium-sized (0.01 to 0.1%). The chain carries TRBV27 and TRBJ2-3; 8 bases align to TRBD2. The junction had 1 base not matched to a gene; V was cut back by 3 bases and J by 2 bases. Germline V gene lookup returns CDR1 MNHEY and CDR2 SMNVEV (reference sequence). This CDR3 is 14 amino acids long. The CDR3: CASSFGLATDTQYF. The CDR3 DNA sequence: TGTGCCAGCAGTTTCGGACTAGCCACAGATACGCAGTATTTT.

With respect to this clonotype: One junction end does not reproduce the germline sequence, and a read error may be involved. The rearrangement joins TRBV7-2 to TRBJ2-5; D possibly matches TRBD1 or TRBD2 (5 bases each). From germline, CDR1 is SGHTA and CDR2 FQGNSA. The CDR3 spans 14 residues. CDR3 protein: CASSLHGTPETRYF. CDR3 bases: TGTGCCAGCAGCTTACATGGGACGCCAGAGACCCGGTACTTC.

The genes are TRBV6-1 and TRBJ2-3; D may be TRBD1 (6 bases). The assigned J gene may be wrong: the sequence end matches TRBJ2-7 better. The CDR3 totals 14 residues. Germline CDR1 MNHNS, CDR2 SASEGT. CDR3 residues: CESSKGDVGNEQYF. Here the CDR3 DNA reads TGTGAGTCTTCAAAGGGGGATGTCGGTAATGAGCAGTACTTC.

The table lists this clonotype with many counts. The chain recombines TRBV7-2 with TRBJ1-2; TRBD1 might be the D (5 bases). The CDR3 totals 13 residues. The V gene lost 5 bases and the J gene lost 8 bases, with 15 bases spanning the gap. Per germline, CDR1 SGHTA and CDR2 FQGNSA. The CDR3 sequence is CASSPGQTLGYTF. The CDR3 nucleotides read TGTGCCAGCAGCCCCGGACAAACATTGGGCTACACCTTC.

A note on this clonotype: An end of the junction does not agree with germline; a read error may underlie this. The genes are TRBV6-5 and TRBJ2-3, with a possible D match to TRBD2 (6 bases). This CDR3 region has 15 residues. Per the germline V gene, CDR1 is MNHEY and CDR2 is SVGAGI. The CDR3 DNA reads as TGTGCCAGCAGTTTGGGACTCCTAAACACCGGGAAGCAGTTTTTT. It encodes CASSLGLLNTGKQFF.

With respect to this clonotype: One junction end does not reproduce the germline sequence, and a read error may be involved. This chain joins TRBV7-2 and TRBJ2-3; TRBD2 is a possible D gene (8 bases). Germline values: CDR1 SGHTA, CDR2 FQGNSA. The CDR3 extends over 14 amino acids. CDR3: CASGGGGGTDTQYF. In DNA form, the CDR3 reads TGTGCCAGCGGGGGGGGCGGGGGGACAGATACGCAGTACTTT.

A single count supports this clonotype. The V and J genes are TRBV11-3 and TRBJ1-1, with no clear D. The V end was cut by 5 bases, the J end by 8 bases, with 9 bases between. The germline CDR1 and CDR2 sequences are SGHNT and YENEEA. The CDR3 has 11 amino acids. The CDR3 nucleotides read TGTGCCAGCAGCCTCAAGGAAGAAGCTTTCTTT. It specifies CASSLKEEAFF.

This clonotype has at least ten counts. V usage is TRBV11-3 and J usage is TRBJ2-5; D possibly uses TRBD1 or TRBD2 (6 bases each). Per the germline V gene, CDR1 is SGHNT and CDR2 is YENEEA. The CDR3 has 14 amino acids. Trimming removed 4 bases at V and 3 bases at J, with 12 bases between. CDR3 protein: CASSSGGGEETQYF. The CDR3 DNA reads as TGTGCCAGCAGCTCCGGGGGCGGTGAAGAGACCCAGTACTTC.

Concerning this clonotype itself: At one boundary the junction diverges from the germline segment, which might be a read error. The J gene is TRBJ2-5, the V gene TRBV7-6, with D maybe TRBD2 (6 bases). This CDR3 region has 15 residues. Germline loops: CDR1 SGHVS, CDR2 FNYEAQ. The CDR3 sequence: CATGLAAGGQDTQYF. DNA of the CDR3: TGTGCCACGGGGTTAGCGGCCGGAGGCCAAGATACCCAGTACTTC.

This clonotype was counted a single time. Sequence at one end of the junction differs from germline and may be a read error. The V gene is TRBV7-9, the J gene TRBJ2-2; D remains ambiguous. Germline V gene data show CDR1 as SEHNR and CDR2 as FQNEAQ (reference sequence). The length of the CDR3 is 17 residues. The CDR3 reads CASSAAPEAVSTGKLYF. In DNA, the CDR3 is TGTGCCAGCAGCGCGGCACCCGAGGCAGTAAGCACCGGTAAGCTGTATTTT.

In nucleotides, the CDR3 is TGCAGCGTTGGAAGCACAGATACGCAGTATTTT. This codes for CSVGSTDTQYF. The V call is TRBV29-1, the J call TRBJ2-3; D not certain. V was pared by 4 bases and J by 0 bases, with 2 bases between. The CDR3 has 11 amino acids. Per the germline V gene, CDR1 is SQVTM and CDR2 is ANQGSEA.